This T cell receptor (beta chain) was sequenced in a study of T-cell reconstitution after alpha-beta-depleted transplantation in children (dated by TCRdb to 2016 to 2017). Broadly, across the study: Using TCR repertoire profiling, the study followed T-cell immune reconstitution in a quantitative way in children after TCRalphabeta/CD19-depleted allogeneic hematopoietic cell transplantation.

The research as a whole found: Hyperexpanded clone frequencies declined over subsequent months; after one year, T-cell counts and TCRbeta diversity were mostly attributed to newly produced T cells. The high TCRbeta diversity at day 60 in some patients was ascribed to recipient T cells and intrathymic progenitors that had survived conditioning. The apparently early recovery of alphabetaT-cell counts about two months after transplant reportedly depended on only several hundred rapidly expanded clones that came from non-depleted graft cells.

Read against the paper, the sample's treatment or condition label means: allogeneic hematopoietic cell transplantation with graft depleted of TCRalphabeta T cells and CD19 B cells. Transplant recipients were children who received TCRalphabeta/CD19-depleted allogeneic hematopoietic cell grafts. Counted from cysteine to phenylalanine, this CDR3 has 18 amino acids. Kept here is only the CDR3 DNA, which spans 54 bases and is read in frame from base 1. V is pared back by 1 base and J by 0 bases, with 18 bases lying between the germline termini. CDR1 is given as SGHAT and CDR2 as FQDESV, both from the germline V gene (reference sequence). Library construction relied on PCR. Sequencing was carried out with an Illumina HiSeq 2500. Molecular barcoding was employed in the preparation of TCR libraries, with unique molecular identifiers being used to normalize TCRbeta repertoire quantification. TCRdb passed the public sequencing reads through fastp at Q25 and MiXCR, retaining productive beta sequences. Rows with a matching CDR3 protein are joined into one entry that keeps the most common DNA and genes. This sample has 300,000 or so distinct CDR3 sequences in its table, and around 25% of those were observed once. Of the sample, 9.5% to 13% is held by the ten largest clones.

This clonotype was observed a few times. It lacks a known antigen. Base qualities are missing; no much larger clone stands one base away. The receptor was isolated from a male patient aged 10 to 17 who had a stem cell transplant for acute lymphoblastic leukemia, so the T cells may come from the graft donor. The sample in question was PBMCs, mostly from graft donor cells, obtained 180 days after TCRalphabeta/CD19-depleted stem cell transplant. The V and J segments used are TRBV11-1 and TRBJ1-1, with the D gene not confidently named. The CDR3 region has the sequence CASSLGPPRKGMNTEAFF. The DNA sequence reads TGTGCCAGCAGCTTAGGGCCCCCTAGAAAGGGCATGAACACTGAAGCTTTCTTT.